The clone carrying this T cell receptor (beta chain) showed up many times. Trimming cost V 8 bases and J 7 bases; bases outside gene matches: 7. There are 13 residues in the CDR3. MiXCR was run by TCRdb on the 5' RACE reads, yielding one entry per CDR3 protein. The table shows tens of thousands of distinct CDR3 sequences, with about a quarter occurring only once. V and J are TRBV12-3 or TRBV12-4 and TRBJ1-5, with 8 nucleotides matching TRBD1. The TCR sequence derives from a female donor with breast cancer. The sequenced sample was naive CD4+ T cells sorted from a lymph node. The subset here: naive CD4+ T cells, CD4+CD45RA+CD25-. Here the CDR3 DNA reads TGTGCCAGCTCGAGGACAGGGAACCAGCCCCAGCATTTT. It is translated as CASSRTGNQPQHF.